The T cell receptor (beta chain) described here comes from a study of T cell clonality in common variable immunodeficiency. In this sample, this clone turned up a few times. Its specificity is not known. A read error is likely here: a far larger clone is one base away. Different DNA sequences within this sample yield the same CDR3. The study, taken as a whole, reports: Reportedly, TCR beta sequences from common variable immunodeficiency showed fewer deletions and N-nucleotide insertions.

Repertoires were generated with immunoSEQ multiplex PCR, while TCRdb's copy carries only in-frame clones and drops some. This sample carries 30,000 to 40,000 clones, none of them present only once. Material: peripheral blood mononuclear cells. This receptor was identified in a human donor with common variable immunodeficiency.

The CDR3 protein is CASSFSGNYGYTF. The covered CDR3 bases are TGTGCCAGCAGCTTCTCAGGGAACTATGGC. The V and J genes are TRBV2 and TRBJ1-2, with a possible D match to TRBD1 (5 bases). The read terminates 3 residues before the CDR3 end, so the remaining end is supplied by the germline J gene. V shed 6 bases and J shed 2 bases, with 10 bases lying between them. Germline values: CDR1 SNHLY, CDR2 FYNNEI. The CDR3 loop spans 13 amino acids.